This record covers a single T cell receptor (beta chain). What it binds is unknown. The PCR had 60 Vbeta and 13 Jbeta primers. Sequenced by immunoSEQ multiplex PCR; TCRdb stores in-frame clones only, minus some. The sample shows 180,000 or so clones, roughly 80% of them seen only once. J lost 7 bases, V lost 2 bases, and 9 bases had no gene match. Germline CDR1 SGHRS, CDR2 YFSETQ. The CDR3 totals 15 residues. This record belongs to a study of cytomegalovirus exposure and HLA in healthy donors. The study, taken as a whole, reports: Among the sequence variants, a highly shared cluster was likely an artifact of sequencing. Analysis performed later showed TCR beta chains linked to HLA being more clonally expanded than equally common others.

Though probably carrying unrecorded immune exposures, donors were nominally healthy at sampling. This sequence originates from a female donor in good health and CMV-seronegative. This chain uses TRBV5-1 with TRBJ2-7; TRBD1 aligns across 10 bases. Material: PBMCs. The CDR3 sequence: CASSLAGQGSGEQYF. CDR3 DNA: TGCGCCAGCAGCTTAGCGGGACAGGGGAGCGGAGAGCAGTACTTC.